These 29 T cell receptor beta chains came from one sample sequenced in a study of T cell responses to AZD1222 COVID-19 vaccine. The table came from immunoSEQ multiplex PCR; TCRdb's copy has only in-frame clones and leaves some out. The sample yields tens of thousands of clones, around 90% seen once. The sample consisted of peripheral blood, taken 28 days after the second AZD1222 dose. Every receptor here comes from an adult who received the AZD1222 COVID-19 vaccine.

The rearrangement uses TRBV11-2 and TRBJ1-4; D unclear. Looked up from germline, CDR1 is SGHAT and CDR2 is FQNNGV. V lost 0 bases, J lost 0 bases, and 5 bases lay in between. The CDR3 spans 15 residues. DNA for the CDR3: TGTGCCAGCAGCTTAGAGGCCGCAACTAATGAAAAACTGTTTTTT. It translates to CASSLEAATNEKLFF.

The chain links TRBV2 to TRBJ1-2; 7 nucleotides agree with TRBD1. The V and J ends lost 4 bases and 3 bases, in that order; junction bases with no gene match: 8. CDR1 and CDR2 (germline): SNHLY, FYNNEI. CDR3 length equals 15 residues. CDR3 amino acids: CASSVVGTADYGYTF. The DNA of the CDR3 is TGTGCCAGCAGTGTGGTGGGGACAGCGGACTATGGCTACACCTTC.

V is TRBV10-2 and J is TRBJ1-2; D gene ambiguous. This CDR3 region has 15 residues. Germline CDR1 WSHSY, CDR2 SAAADI. Trimming removed 3 bases at V and 1 base at J, with 12 bases between. The CDR3, as DNA: TGCGCCAGCAGTGATTACCTAGCCAATAACTATGGCTACACCTTC. Encoded protein: CASSDYLANNYGYTF.

This chain links TRBV23-1 with TRBJ2-2, with 7 bases fitting TRBD2. TRBV23-1 has ORF status, its function being uncertain. The CDR3 has 15 residues. V lost 5 bases and J lost 6; bases outside the gene matches: 9. CDR3 in amino acids: CASSEREGVPGELFF. In DNA, the CDR3 is TGCGCCAGCAGTGAAAGGGAGGGTGTCCCCGGGGAGCTGTTTTTT.

This chain connects TRBV7-2 to TRBJ1-1; possible D gene TRBD1, 6 bases. Germline CDR1 is SGHTA and CDR2 is FQGNSA. Between the trimmed V and J ends, which lost 4 bases and 0 bases, there was a span of 15 bases. The CDR3 spans 16 residues. The CDR3, as DNA: TGTGCCAGCAGCTCCGGGGGCCCCGGGCTGAACACTGAAGCTTTCTTT. Its protein is CASSSGGPGLNTEAFF.

V and J are TRBV29-1 and TRBJ2-2; no firm D call. Germline lookup yields CDR1 SQVTM and CDR2 ANQGSEA. With 4 bases removed from V and 1 base from J, the gap between germline ends came to 7 bases. This CDR3 has 13 residues. The DNA for the CDR3 is TGCAGCGTTGGTTCGGAGAACACCGGGGAGCTGTTTTTT. It translates to CSVGSENTGELFF.

The CDR3 DNA is TGTGCCATCAGTGGACTAAAGGATCAGCCCCAGCATTTT. It yields the protein CAISGLKDQPQHF. V gene TRBV10-3 combines with J gene TRBJ1-5; no firm D call. This CDR3 contains 13 residues. Germline V gene data show CDR1 as ENHRY and CDR2 as SYGVKD. V lost 4 bases and J lost 5, with 9 bases in between.

The V call is TRBV5-5, the J call TRBJ1-4, with TRBD1 matching 7 bases. The germline gives CDR1 SGHKS, CDR2 YYEKEE (reference sequence). The CDR3 length is 15 residues. V lost 3 bases and J lost 10; bases outside the gene matches: 12. CDR3 DNA: TGTGCCAGCAGCTCCCCGGGACAGCGTGTAGTAAAACTGTTTTTT. It is translated as CASSSPGQRVVKLFF.

This clone was seen a single time. V gene TRBV12-3 or TRBV12-4 combines with J gene TRBJ1-4; possible D gene TRBD1, 6 bases. This CDR3 contains 11 residues. Trimming left V 5 bases short and J 10 bases short, with 8 bases between. The chain's CDR3 is CASSLGGKLFF. CDR3 sequence (DNA): TGTGCCAGCAGTCTAGGGGGAAAACTGTTTTTT.

This clone was found once. In nucleotides, the CDR3 is TGTGCCAGCAGCTACGGGACAGGGTCGCGTACTGAAGCTTTCTTT. Encoded protein: CASSYGTGSRTEAFF. The chain carries TRBV5-4 and TRBJ1-1, with 9 bases fitting TRBD1. CDR1 SGHNT and CDR2 YYREEE come from the germline V gene (reference sequence). Losses at the gene ends were 3 bases for V and 5 bases for J; bases not matched to a gene: 8. CDR3 length equals 15 residues. The complete variable domain, with remaining parts taken from reference TRBV5-4 and TRBJ1-1, reads ETGVTQSPTHLIKTRGQQVTLRCSSQSGHNTVSWYQQALGQGPQFIFQYYREEENGRGNFPPRFSGLQFPNYSSELNVNALELDDSALYLCASSYGTGSRTEAFFGQGTRLTVV.

The chain combines TRBV27 with TRBJ1-2; no reliable D call. Germline CDR1 MNHEY, CDR2 SMNVEV (reference sequence). The CDR3 has 13 residues. V was shortened by 3 bases and J by 2 bases, with 7 bases between the two germline ends. The CDR3 DNA is TGTGCCAGCAGTTTGATAGGAAACTATGGCTACACCTTC. It specifies CASSLIGNYGYTF.

This rearrangement joins TRBV28 to TRBJ1-2; 9 nucleotides match TRBD1. The trim removed 7 bases at V and 5 bases at J, leaving 14 bases unmatched. Germline assignment: CDR1 MDHEN and CDR2 SYDVKM. The CDR3 spans 16 residues. The CDR3 protein is CASTPGDREGFYGYTF. In nucleotides, the CDR3 is TGTGCCAGCACCCCCGGGGACAGGGAAGGATTTTATGGCTACACCTTC.

This chain uses TRBV6-6 with TRBJ1-3; TRBD1 matches at 8 bases. V gave up 6 bases and J gave up 4 bases; unmatched junction bases: 2. Germline CDR1 MNHNY, CDR2 SVGAGI (reference sequence). CDR3 size: 13 residues. CDR3 sequence: CASSRGPGNTIYF. The DNA of the CDR3 is TGTGCCAGCAGCAGGGGGCCAGGAAACACCATATATTTT.

The genes are TRBV18 and TRBJ2-2; D gene unclear. CDR3 length: 15 amino acids. Trimming took off 2 bases at V and 3 bases at J, with 10 bases between the two ends. Looked up from germline, CDR1 is KGHSH and CDR2 is LQKENI. CDR3 loop: CASSPKQADTGELFF. The CDR3 DNA sequence: TGTGCCAGCTCACCAAAGCAGGCGGACACCGGGGAGCTGTTTTTT. Supplemented by reference TRBV18 and TRBJ2-2, the full variable domain reads NAGVMQNPRHLVRRRGQEARLRCSPMKGHSHVYWYRQLPEEGLKFMVYLQKENIIDESGMPKERFSAEFPKEGPSILRIQQVVRGDSAAYFCASSPKQADTGELFFGEGSRLTVL.

This clone was recorded once. The gene calls are TRBV3-1 (or the pseudogene TRBV3-2) and TRBJ1-1, with D hard to call. Germline V lookup: CDR1 LGHDT, CDR2 YNNKEL (reference sequence). V dropped 1 base and J dropped 5 bases, with 11 bases sitting between them. The CDR3 totals 14 residues. The chain's CDR3 is CASSQAGRGTEAFF. CDR3 coding DNA: TGTGCCAGCAGCCAAGCTGGGAGAGGGACTGAAGCTTTCTTT.

The rearrangement uses TRBV12-3 or TRBV12-4 and TRBJ1-1, with TRBD1 identical over 9 bases. The CDR3 runs 13 residues. Losses at the gene ends were 5 bases for V and 2 bases for J; bases not matched to a gene: 0. CDR3 nucleotide sequence: TGTGCCAGCAGTACAGGGGGCAACACTGAAGCTTTCTTT. Protein: CASSTGGNTEAFF.

V is TRBV19 and J is TRBJ1-1, with TRBD1 matching 7 bases. The CDR3 sequence is 13 residues long. The J segment lost 1 base and the V segment lost 10 bases, leaving 6 bases of the junction unmatched. Germline V CDR1 and CDR2: LNHDA, SQIVND (reference sequence). The CDR3 here is CATMGQTNTEAFF. The CDR3 DNA follows: TGTGCCACCATGGGACAGACGAACACTGAAGCTTTCTTT.

This clone was observed once. The chain couples TRBV19 to TRBJ1-6; D not resolved. This CDR3 is built from 15 residues. Trimming removed 7 bases at V and 6 bases at J, with 16 bases between. Germline assignment: CDR1 LNHDA and CDR2 SQIVND (reference sequence). CDR3 residues: CASTGGSLINSPLHF. CDR3 nucleotides: TGTGCCAGTACAGGAGGGAGCCTCATTAATTCACCCCTCCACTTT.

The count of this clone is one. This sequence joins TRBV7-3 and TRBJ2-2; 8 bases are shared with TRBD1. Germline CDR1 SGHTA, CDR2 FQGTGA. Trimming cost V 1 base and J 1 base; bases outside gene matches: 8. The CDR3 runs to 18 residues. The CDR3 loop reads CASSLSSRTGQNTGELFF. The CDR3 coding sequence is TGTGCCAGCAGCTTAAGTTCTCGGACAGGGCAGAACACCGGGGAGCTGTTTTTT.

The chain uses TRBV9 and TRBJ2-1; 9 nucleotides match TRBD2. Per germline, CDR1 SGDLS and CDR2 YYNGEE. J was trimmed by 7 bases and V by 1 base; bases with no gene match: 18. The CDR3 is 19 amino acids. CDR3 nucleotides: TGTGCCAGCAGCGTAAGTTACGTTGCTAGCGGGGTGCTCGGGAATGAGCAGTTCTTC. The encoded protein is CASSVSYVASGVLGNEQFF.

The genes are TRBV3-1 (or the pseudogene TRBV3-2) and TRBJ2-1, with D perhaps being TRBD1 or TRBD2 (5 bases each). The CDR3 is 14 residues long. The V end lost 1 base, the J end lost 6 bases, and 10 bases lay between the germline ends. The germline gives CDR1 LGHDT, CDR2 YNNKEL (reference sequence). CDR3 loop: CASSQGAGTNEQFF. Written as DNA, the CDR3 is TGTGCCAGCAGCCAAGGGGCAGGGACCAATGAGCAGTTCTTC.

V gene TRBV6-5 combines with J gene TRBJ2-2; D ambiguous. The germline V and J ends were trimmed by 6 bases and 1 base, with 9 bases remaining between them. Germline V gives CDR1 MNHEY, CDR2 SVGAGI. The CDR3 consists of 14 residues. The DNA of the CDR3 is TGTGCCAGCAGGAGCGTCTGGAACACCGGGGAGCTGTTTTTT. Translation gives CASRSVWNTGELFF.

This chain joins TRBV7-9 and TRBJ2-3; a weak D match, TRBD1 (5 bases). CDR3 length equals 15 residues. Trimming cost V 5 bases and J 1 base, with 13 bases left between them. Germline-derived CDR1 and CDR2 are SEHNR and FQNEAQ (reference sequence). In nucleotides, the CDR3 is TGTGCCAGCAGCCCTCGACAGACCGGCACAGATACGCAGTATTTT. This translates into CASSPRQTGTDTQYF.

The chain links TRBV4-1 to TRBJ1-5, with TRBD1 as a possible D gene (5 bases). V lost 4 bases and J 0 bases, leaving 13 bases between the germline ends. From germline, CDR1 is MGHRA and CDR2 YSYEKL. The CDR3 contains 16 residues. The CDR3 is CASSREGRYSNQPQHF. Here the CDR3 DNA reads TGCGCCAGCAGCCGAGAGGGGAGGTATAGCAATCAGCCCCAGCATTTT.

The gene calls are TRBV9 and TRBJ1-1; D unclear. Germline V gives CDR1 SGDLS, CDR2 YYNGEE. The V gene lost 0 bases and the J gene lost 9 bases, with 18 bases spanning the gap. This CDR3 comprises 15 residues. The CDR3 sequence: CASSVAHQLTEKAFF. The DNA of the CDR3 is TGTGCCAGCAGCGTAGCTCATCAGTTAACAGAAAAAGCTTTCTTT.

The chain links TRBV18 to TRBJ1-2; D is unclear. Between the trimmed V and J ends, which lost 4 bases and 6 bases, there was a span of 18 bases. Per the germline V gene, CDR1 is KGHSH and CDR2 is LQKENI. This CDR3 contains 15 residues. The CDR3 reads CASSLTLDKSDGYTF. The CDR3 coding sequence is TGTGCCAGCTCACTAACACTAGACAAGTCCGATGGCTACACCTTC.

The V call is TRBV23-1, the J call TRBJ1-2; D is unclear. TRBV23-1 belongs to the ORF category, with a function that is uncertain. Trimming shortened V by 0 bases and J by 7 bases, and 9 bases separated the two germline ends. CDR3 length equals 13 residues. The CDR3 loop reads CASSQSKRSGYTF. DNA of the CDR3: TGCGCCAGCAGTCAATCGAAACGGAGTGGCTACACCTTC.

The chain joins TRBV12-3 or TRBV12-4 to TRBJ1-2; D call uncertain. The germline V and J ends were trimmed by 3 bases and 7 bases, with 6 bases remaining between them. The CDR3 has 11 amino acids. The CDR3 here is CASSFTGGYTF. The CDR3 DNA reads as TGTGCCAGCAGTTTCACGGGTGGCTACACCTTC.

The CDR3 DNA sequence: TGCGCCAGCAGATACCTTCAGGGTTCTCCTATCGAGCAGTACTTC. Translation gives CASRYLQGSPIEQYF. This chain connects TRBV10-1 to TRBJ2-7; maybe TRBD1 (5 bases). Germline loops: CDR1 WNHNN, CDR2 SYGVQD (reference sequence). V shed 6 bases and J shed 6 bases, with 21 bases lying between them. The CDR3 contains 15 residues.